Presented here are 11 T cell receptor beta chains from one specimen sequenced in a study of blood T cell repertoires in COVID-19. Sequencing was performed with immunoSEQ multiplex PCR; in TCRdb, only in-frame clones are kept and a portion is missing. The sample lists 230,000 or so clones, about 90% seen once, with 2.1% in the top ten. The material sequenced was peripheral blood. Receptors originate from a woman aged 55-75 years with COVID-19, enrolled during active disease.

This clone was seen only once. The chain employs TRBV6-5 and TRBJ1-2; 8 nucleotides line up with TRBD1. Germline CDR1 reads MNHEY; CDR2 reads SVGAGI. The CDR3 loop spans 14 amino acids. V dropped 6 bases and J dropped 4; count of bases not matched to a gene: 7. The CDR3 sequence is CASSYGQGTYGYTF. The CDR3 coding sequence is TGTGCCAGCAGCTACGGACAGGGAACCTATGGCTACACCTTC.

The CDR3 sequence is CASSTDRSFYNEQFF. As DNA, the CDR3 is TGTGCCAGCAGTACGGACAGGAGCTTTTACAATGAGCAGTTCTTC. The rearrangement links TRBV2 to TRBJ2-1, with 7 bases lining up with TRBD1. J was trimmed by 4 bases and V by 5 bases; bases with no gene match: 8. The V gene's germline CDR1 is SNHLY and CDR2 FYNNEI. The CDR3 length is 15 residues.

This chain uses TRBV6-2 or TRBV6-3 with TRBJ2-3, with TRBD1 matching 7 bases. The CDR3 totals 17 residues. Looked up from germline, CDR1 is MNHEY and CDR2 is SVGEGT. V was pared by 4 bases and J by 1 base, with 11 bases of the junction left unmatched. CDR3 sequence: CASSFSQGREGTDTQYF. The CDR3 nucleotides are TGTGCCAGCAGTTTTTCACAGGGGCGAGAGGGCACAGATACGCAGTATTTT.

The count of this clone is one. The chain has TRBV19 and TRBJ1-5, with D perhaps matching TRBD1 (5 bases). V dropped 6 bases and J dropped 0 bases, with 15 bases sitting between them. Germline V gene lookup returns CDR1 LNHDA and CDR2 SQIVND (reference sequence). This CDR3 contains 16 residues. As DNA, the CDR3 is TGTGCCAGTAGGGACACTGGGTATTATAGCAATCAGCCCCAGCATTTT. Amino acid sequence: CASRDTGYYSNQPQHF.

The chain combines TRBV7-2 with TRBJ2-3; D gene unclear. Per the germline V gene, CDR1 is SGHTA and CDR2 is FQGNSA. V lost 6 bases to trimming and J lost 1 base, with 8 bases between them. The CDR3 covers 13 residues. CDR3 protein: CASRTGGTDTQYF. CDR3 in DNA: TGTGCCAGCAGGACGGGTGGCACAGATACGCAGTATTTT.

The V call is TRBV11-2, the J call TRBJ2-7, with a tentative D call TRBD1 (6 bases). The germline CDR1 and CDR2 sequences are SGHAT and FQNNGV. V shed 0 bases and J shed 3 bases, with 12 bases lying between them. The CDR3 spans 15 residues. The CDR3 loop reads CASSLDPGTFYEQYF. The CDR3 bases are TGTGCCAGCAGCTTAGATCCAGGGACATTCTACGAGCAGTACTTC.

The rearrangement links TRBV14 to TRBJ1-6, with D perhaps matching TRBD1 (6 bases). The germline V gene encodes CDR1 SGHDN and CDR2 FVKESK. Trimming left V 3 bases short and J 8 bases short, with 14 bases between. The CDR3 has 15 residues. The CDR3 here is CASSQDSIFYSPLHF. The CDR3 bases are TGTGCCAGCAGCCAGGACAGCATATTTTATTCACCCCTCCACTTT.

The chain has TRBV27 and TRBJ1-2, with TRBD1 as a possible D gene (6 bases). V lost 5 bases to trimming and J lost 7 bases, with 20 bases between them. Germline CDR1 and CDR2: MNHEY and SMNVEV (reference sequence). The CDR3 spans 15 residues. CDR3 protein: CASSMTGGSGAGYTF. Here the CDR3 DNA reads TGTGCCAGCAGTATGACCGGTGGGTCAGGGGCTGGCTACACCTTC.

The chain joins TRBV27 to TRBJ2-1; 8 bases line up with TRBD2. Per germline, CDR1 MNHEY and CDR2 SMNVEV (reference sequence). V dropped 2 bases and J dropped 7; count of bases not matched to a gene: 10. The CDR3 is made up of 16 amino acids. The CDR3 DNA sequence: TGTGCCAGCAGTTTACCCGGGCGGGGGGTCAGGAATGAGCAGTTCTTC. This gives the protein CASSLPGRGVRNEQFF.

The table lists this clone with a count of one. This chain uses TRBV6-5 with TRBJ1-2; perhaps TRBD1 as D (5 bases). Germline CDR1 and CDR2: MNHEY and SVGAGI. Trimming cost V 7 bases and J 4 bases, with 13 bases left between them. The CDR3 length is 13 residues. The chain's CDR3 is CASTRASIYGYTF. CDR3 bases: TGTGCCAGCACCAGGGCCTCTATCTATGGCTACACCTTC.

The chain joins TRBV28 to TRBJ1-6; possibly TRBD1 for D (5 bases). This CDR3 is 15 amino acids long. V shed 3 bases and J shed 9 bases, with 15 bases lying between them. In germline, CDR1 is MDHEN, CDR2 SYDVKM. The DNA of the CDR3 is TGTGCCAGCAGTTTCCCGCGCGGGGGGGGTTCACCCCTCCACTTT. Translation gives CASSFPRGGGSPLHF.